This TCR beta chain was sequenced in a study of blood T cell repertoires in COVID-19. For the study at large: Acute and convalescent COVID-19 specimens originated in the United States, Italy and Spain.

The CDR3 contains 19 residues. V gave up 4 bases and J gave up 0 bases; unmatched junction bases: 17. Germline values: CDR1 LGHDT, CDR2 YNNKEL (reference sequence). The protocol was immunoSEQ multiplex PCR, while the TCRdb copy is restricted to in-frame clones and leaves out a portion. The sample carries about 200,000 clones, approximately 80% recorded once. Sequencing was carried out using peripheral blood. The sequence derives from a man aged 35 to 55 with acute or convalescent COVID-19. This chain uses TRBV3-1 (or the pseudogene TRBV3-2) with TRBJ1-2; 7 positions agree with TRBD1. CDR3 DNA: TGTGCCAGCAGCCCCTCGACAGGGTTGGCTTTCGGAGCTAACTATGGCTACACCTTC. Residues: CASSPSTGLAFGANYGYTF.